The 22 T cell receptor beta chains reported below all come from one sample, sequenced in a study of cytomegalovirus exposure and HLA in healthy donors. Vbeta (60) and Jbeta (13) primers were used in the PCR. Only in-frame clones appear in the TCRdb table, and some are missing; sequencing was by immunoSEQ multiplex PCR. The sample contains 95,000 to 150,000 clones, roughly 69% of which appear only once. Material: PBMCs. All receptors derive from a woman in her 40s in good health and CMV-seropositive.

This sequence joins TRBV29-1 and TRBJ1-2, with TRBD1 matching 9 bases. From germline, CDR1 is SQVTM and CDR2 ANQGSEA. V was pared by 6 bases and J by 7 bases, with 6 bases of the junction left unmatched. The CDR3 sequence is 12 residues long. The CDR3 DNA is TGCAGCGTGGATACAGGGGGCTTTGGCTACACCTTC. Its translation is CSVDTGGFGYTF.

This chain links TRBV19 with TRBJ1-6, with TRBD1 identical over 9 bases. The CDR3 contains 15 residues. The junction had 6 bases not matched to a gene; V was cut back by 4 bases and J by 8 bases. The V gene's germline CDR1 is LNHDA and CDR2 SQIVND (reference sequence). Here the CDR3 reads CASSTPGTGYSPLHF. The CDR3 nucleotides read TGTGCCAGTAGTACCCCCGGGACAGGGTATTCACCCCTCCACTTT.

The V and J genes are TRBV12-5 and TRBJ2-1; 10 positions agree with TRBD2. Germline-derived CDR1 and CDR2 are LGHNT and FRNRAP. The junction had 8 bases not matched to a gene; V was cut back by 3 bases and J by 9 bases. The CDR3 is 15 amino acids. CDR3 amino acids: CASGFTSGEWGEQFF. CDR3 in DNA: TGTGCTAGTGGTTTCACTAGCGGGGAATGGGGTGAGCAGTTCTTC.

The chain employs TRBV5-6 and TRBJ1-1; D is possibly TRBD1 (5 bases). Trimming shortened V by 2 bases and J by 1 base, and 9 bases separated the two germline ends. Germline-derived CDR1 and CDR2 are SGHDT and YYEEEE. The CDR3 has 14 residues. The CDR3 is CASSFVGQNTEAFF. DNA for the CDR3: TGTGCCAGCAGCTTCGTAGGACAGAACACTGAAGCTTTCTTT.

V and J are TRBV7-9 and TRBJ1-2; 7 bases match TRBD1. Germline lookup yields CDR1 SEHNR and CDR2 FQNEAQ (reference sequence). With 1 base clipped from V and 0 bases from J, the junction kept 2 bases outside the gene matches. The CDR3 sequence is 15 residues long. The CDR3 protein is CASSLGDSPNYGYTF. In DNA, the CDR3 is TGTGCCAGCAGCTTAGGGGACAGCCCTAACTATGGCTACACCTTC.

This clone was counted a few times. CDR3 protein: CASSEVAETQYF. CDR3 nucleotides: TGTGCCAGCAGCGAAGTCGCGGAGACCCAGTACTTC. This chain joins TRBV5-6 and TRBJ2-5, with D unresolved. The CDR3 has 12 residues. Trimming stripped 4 bases from V and 5 bases from J, with 9 bases between. Germline lookup yields CDR1 SGHDT and CDR2 YYEEEE.

CDR3 in amino acids: CASSLVGLALDTQYF. The CDR3 DNA reads as TGCGCCAGCAGCTTGGTGGGACTAGCGTTAGATACGCAGTATTTT. The V and J genes are TRBV5-1 and TRBJ2-3, with TRBD2 identical over 10 bases. Trimming at V came to 0 bases and at J to 5 bases, leaving 3 bases not matched to a gene. The CDR3 is made up of 15 amino acids. Looked up from germline, CDR1 is SGHRS and CDR2 is YFSETQ.

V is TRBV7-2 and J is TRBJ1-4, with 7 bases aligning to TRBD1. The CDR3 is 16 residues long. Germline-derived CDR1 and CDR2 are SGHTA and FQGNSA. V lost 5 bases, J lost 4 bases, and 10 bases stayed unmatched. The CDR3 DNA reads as TGTGCCAGCAGCCGAAGCTCCGGGACAGTTAATGAAAAACTGTTTTTT. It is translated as CASSRSSGTVNEKLFF.

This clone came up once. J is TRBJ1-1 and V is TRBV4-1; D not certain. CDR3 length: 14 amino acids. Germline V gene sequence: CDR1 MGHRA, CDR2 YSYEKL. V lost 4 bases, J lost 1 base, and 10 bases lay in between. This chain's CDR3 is CASSPSSGNTEAFF. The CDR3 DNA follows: TGCGCCAGCAGCCCGTCTTCAGGGAACACTGAAGCTTTCTTT.

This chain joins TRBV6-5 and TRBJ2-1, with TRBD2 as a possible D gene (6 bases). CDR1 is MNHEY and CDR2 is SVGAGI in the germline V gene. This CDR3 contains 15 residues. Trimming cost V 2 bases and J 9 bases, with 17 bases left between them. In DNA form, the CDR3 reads TGTGCCAGCAGTTACACCCCGGGACTGGCGGCTGAGCAGTTCTTC. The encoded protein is CASSYTPGLAAEQFF.

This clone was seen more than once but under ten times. As DNA, the CDR3 is TGTGCCATCAGGACGGGACAGACAATGAACACTGAAGCTTTCTTT. Translated: CAIRTGQTMNTEAFF. The chain combines TRBV10-3 with TRBJ1-1; the match to TRBD1 covers 7 bases. V was pared by 6 bases and J by 0 bases, with 7 bases of the junction left unmatched. Germline CDR1 is ENHRY and CDR2 is SYGVKD. The CDR3 sequence is 15 residues long.

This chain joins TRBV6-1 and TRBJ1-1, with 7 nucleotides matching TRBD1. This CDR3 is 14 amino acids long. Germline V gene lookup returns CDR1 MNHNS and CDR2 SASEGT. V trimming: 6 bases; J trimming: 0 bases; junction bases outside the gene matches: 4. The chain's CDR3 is CASRWTGLNTEAFF. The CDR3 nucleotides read TGTGCCAGCAGATGGACAGGCCTGAACACTGAAGCTTTCTTT.

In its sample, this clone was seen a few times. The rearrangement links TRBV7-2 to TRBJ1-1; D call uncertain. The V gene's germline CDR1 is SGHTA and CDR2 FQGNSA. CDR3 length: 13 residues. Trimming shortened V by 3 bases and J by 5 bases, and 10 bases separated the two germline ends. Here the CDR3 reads CASSLSRPTEAFF. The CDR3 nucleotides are TGTGCCAGCAGCTTGAGTCGCCCAACTGAAGCTTTCTTT.

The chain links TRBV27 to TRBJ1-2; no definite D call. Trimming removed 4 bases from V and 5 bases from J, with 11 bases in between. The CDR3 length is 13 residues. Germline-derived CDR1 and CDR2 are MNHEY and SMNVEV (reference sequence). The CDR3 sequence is CASSSAGGYGYTF. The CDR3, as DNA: TGTGCCAGCAGTTCTGCAGGAGGTTATGGCTACACCTTC.

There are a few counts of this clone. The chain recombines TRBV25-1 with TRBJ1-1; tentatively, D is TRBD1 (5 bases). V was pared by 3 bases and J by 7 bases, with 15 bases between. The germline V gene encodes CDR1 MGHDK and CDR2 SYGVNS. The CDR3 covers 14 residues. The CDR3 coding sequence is TGTGCCAGCAGTGACTCTCGACAGCCAGTTGAAGCTTTCTTT. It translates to CASSDSRQPVEAFF.

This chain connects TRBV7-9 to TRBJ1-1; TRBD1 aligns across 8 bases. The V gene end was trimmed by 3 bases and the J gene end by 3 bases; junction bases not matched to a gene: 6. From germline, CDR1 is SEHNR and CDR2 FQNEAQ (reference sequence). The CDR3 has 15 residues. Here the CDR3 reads CASSFFMGQDTEAFF. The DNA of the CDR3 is TGTGCCAGCAGCTTTTTTATGGGACAGGACACTGAAGCTTTCTTT.

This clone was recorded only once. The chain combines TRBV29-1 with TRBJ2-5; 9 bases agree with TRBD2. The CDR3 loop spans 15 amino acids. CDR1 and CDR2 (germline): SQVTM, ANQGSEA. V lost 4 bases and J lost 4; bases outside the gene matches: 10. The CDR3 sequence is CSVGIQRGALETQYF. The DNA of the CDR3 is TGCAGCGTTGGAATCCAGCGGGGGGCCTTAGAGACCCAGTACTTC.

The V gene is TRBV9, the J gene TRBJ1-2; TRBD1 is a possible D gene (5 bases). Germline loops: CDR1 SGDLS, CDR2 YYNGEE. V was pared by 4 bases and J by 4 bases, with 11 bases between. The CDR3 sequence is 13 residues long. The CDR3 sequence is CASSPQGTYGYTF. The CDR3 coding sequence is TGTGCCAGCAGCCCCCAGGGTACCTATGGCTACACCTTC.

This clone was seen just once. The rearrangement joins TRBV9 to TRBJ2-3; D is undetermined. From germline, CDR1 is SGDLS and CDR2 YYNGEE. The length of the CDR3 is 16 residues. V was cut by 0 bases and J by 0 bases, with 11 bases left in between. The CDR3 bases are TGTGCCAGCAGCGTAGAGGTCGACTCGAGCACAGATACGCAGTATTTT. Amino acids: CASSVEVDSSTDTQYF.

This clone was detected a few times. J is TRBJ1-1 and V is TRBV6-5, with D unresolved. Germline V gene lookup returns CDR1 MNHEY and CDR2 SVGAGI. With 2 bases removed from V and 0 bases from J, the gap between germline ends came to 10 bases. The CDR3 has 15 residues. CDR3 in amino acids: CASSYTFHLNTEAFF. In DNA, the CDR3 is TGTGCCAGCAGTTACACCTTCCACTTGAACACTGAAGCTTTCTTT.

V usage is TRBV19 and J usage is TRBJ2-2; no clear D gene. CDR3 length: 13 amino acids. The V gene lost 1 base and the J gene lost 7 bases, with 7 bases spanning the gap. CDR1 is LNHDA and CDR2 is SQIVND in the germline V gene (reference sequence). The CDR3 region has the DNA TGTGCCAGTAGTATAGTGTATCTCGGGGAGCTGTTTTTT. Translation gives CASSIVYLGELFF.

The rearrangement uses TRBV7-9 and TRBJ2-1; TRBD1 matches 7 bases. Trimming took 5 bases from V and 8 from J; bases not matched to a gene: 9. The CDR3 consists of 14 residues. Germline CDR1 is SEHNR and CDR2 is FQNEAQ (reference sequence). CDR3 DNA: TGTGCCAGCAGCGGAGAGACAGGGCGGGATGAGCAGTTCTTC. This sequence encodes CASSGETGRDEQFF. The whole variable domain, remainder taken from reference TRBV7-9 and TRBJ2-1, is DTGVSQNPRHKITKRGQNVTFRCDPISEHNRLYWYRQTLGQGPEFLTYFQNEAQLEKSRLLSDRFSAERPKGSFSTLEIQRTEQGDSAMYLCASSGETGRDEQFFGPGTRLTVL.